The next 31 T cell receptor beta chains were all read from a single sample in a study of technical replicates of blood from several donors. Profiled with immunoSEQ multiplex PCR; TCRdb holds only in-frame clones, not every one. The sample shows roughly 68,000 clones, 91% of them seen only once. Sequencing was carried out using PBMCs. The receptors come from a human donor in good health. Some clones in this sample may be carry-over from other donors' samples.

The rearrangement uses TRBV4-2 and TRBJ2-1; tentatively, D is TRBD2 (6 bases). Trimming pared 0 bases from V and 4 bases from J, leaving 16 bases between. Germline V gives CDR1 LGHNA, CDR2 YNFKEQ. The CDR3 contains 17 residues. The CDR3 nucleotides are TGTGCCAGCAGCCAAGATCTGCGGCCCGGAGGGTACAATGAGCAGTTCTTC. It encodes CASSQDLRPGGYNEQFF.

CDR3 bases: TGTGCCAGCAGCTTAGTAACAGACTACTACCAAGAGACCCAGTACTTC. Protein: CASSLVTDYYQETQYF. V is TRBV7-6 and J is TRBJ2-5; D is possibly TRBD2 (5 bases). This CDR3 has 16 residues. Trimming removed 1 base at V and 0 bases at J, with 12 bases between. The germline V gene encodes CDR1 SGHVS and CDR2 FNYEAQ.

The V and J genes are TRBV4-1 and TRBJ1-2; weak D call: TRBD1 (6 bases). V was pared by 6 bases and J by 4 bases, with 12 bases between. CDR1 is MGHRA, CDR2 YSYEKL, per germline. CDR3 length: 13 amino acids. The CDR3 spells CASRQQGGYGYTF. Here the CDR3 DNA reads TGCGCCAGCAGACAACAGGGTGGCTATGGCTACACCTTC.

The gene calls are TRBV5-1 and TRBJ2-2, with D perhaps TRBD2 (6 bases). Germline lookup yields CDR1 SGHRS and CDR2 YFSETQ. The CDR3 totals 15 residues. The ends were cut back, 4 bases at V and 0 bases at J, with 10 bases in the middle. The CDR3 is CASSPGGANTGELFF. DNA of the CDR3: TGCGCCAGCAGCCCTGGCGGGGCGAACACCGGGGAGCTGTTTTTT.

The CDR3 coding sequence is TGTGCCAGCAGTGATTTGGTAGTATGTACAGGGGGCAACGAGCAGTACTTC. This encodes CASSDLVVCTGGNEQYF. The chain links TRBV6-4 to TRBJ2-7; 9 bases map to TRBD1. V dropped 3 bases and J dropped 5; count of bases not matched to a gene: 14. Germline CDR1 MRHNA, CDR2 SNTAGT. This CDR3 is built from 17 residues.

This rearrangement joins TRBV7-2 to TRBJ2-7; 13 bases are shared with TRBD2. This CDR3 region has 17 residues. Germline CDR1 SGHTA, CDR2 FQGNSA. The V and J ends lost 0 bases and 1 base, in that order; junction bases with no gene match: 3. The CDR3 sequence: CASSLARLAGGSYEQYF. The CDR3 DNA sequence: TGTGCCAGCAGCTTAGCGCGACTAGCGGGGGGATCCTACGAGCAGTACTTC.

The V and J genes are TRBV5-4 and TRBJ2-2; 8 bases match TRBD2. Germline CDR1 reads SGHNT; CDR2 reads YYREEE (reference sequence). CDR3 length equals 14 residues. After removal of 1 base from V and 4 bases from J, the junction contained 0 bases not matched to a gene. The CDR3 loop is CASSLRGGTGELFF. For the CDR3, the DNA is TGTGCCAGCAGCTTGCGGGGGGGCACCGGGGAGCTGTTTTTT.

V usage is TRBV6-5 and J usage is TRBJ1-4; D perhaps matches TRBD1 (5 bases). Looked up from germline, CDR1 is MNHEY and CDR2 is SVGAGI. Trimming shortened V by 0 bases and J by 8 bases, and 16 bases separated the two germline ends. This CDR3 has 16 amino acids. As DNA, the CDR3 is TGTGCCAGCAGTTACTCGGGGCCAACCGCGGGGGAAAAACTGTTTTTT. It is translated as CASSYSGPTAGEKLFF.

The V and J genes are TRBV4-2 and TRBJ2-7, with 11 positions matching TRBD2. The length of the CDR3 is 18 residues. With 0 bases clipped from V and 4 bases from J, the junction kept 11 bases outside the gene matches. Germline assignment: CDR1 LGHNA and CDR2 YNFKEQ. The CDR3 protein is CASSQEAVAGGGLYEQYF. For the CDR3, the DNA is TGTGCCAGCAGCCAAGAGGCGGTAGCGGGAGGGGGCTTGTACGAGCAGTACTTC.

V usage is TRBV5-4 and J usage is TRBJ2-5, with TRBD2 as a possible D gene (6 bases). The CDR3 has 17 residues. V shed 0 bases and J shed 4 bases, with 19 bases lying between them. The V gene's germline CDR1 is SGHNT and CDR2 YYREEE (reference sequence). The DNA for the CDR3 is TGTGCCAGCAGCTTGGAAGGGGCGGGAATCCCTCTAGAGACCCAGTACTTC. Its translation: CASSLEGAGIPLETQYF.

This chain links TRBV15 with TRBJ2-7, with TRBD2 matching 10 bases. Germline V CDR1 and CDR2: LNHNV, YYDKDF (reference sequence). The CDR3 consists of 15 residues. V lost 5 bases to trimming and J lost 2 bases; unmatched junction nucleotides: 6. CDR3 bases: TGTGCCACCAGCGCTATAGCGGGGGGTGCCTACGAGCAGTACTTC. This translates into CATSAIAGGAYEQYF.

This clone was recorded only once. This chain connects TRBV9 to TRBJ2-5, with TRBD2 identical over 8 bases. The V and J ends lost 4 bases and 3 bases, in that order; junction bases with no gene match: 8. Germline CDR1 reads SGDLS; CDR2 reads YYNGEE. There are 15 residues in the CDR3. CDR3 bases: TGTGCCAGCAGCCCGTCGGGAGGGGTGAAAGAGACCCAGTACTTC. As protein: CASSPSGGVKETQYF.

The V and J genes are TRBV19 and TRBJ1-2, with 11 positions matching TRBD1. CDR3 length equals 15 residues. Germline values: CDR1 LNHDA, CDR2 SQIVND (reference sequence). The V gene end was trimmed by 5 bases and the J gene end by 8 bases; junction bases not matched to a gene: 10. In DNA, the CDR3 is TGTGCCAGTAGTGTAGGACAGGGGGCGACACGCGGCTACACCTTC. Translated, it gives CASSVGQGATRGYTF.

This chain connects TRBV5-5 to TRBJ2-6; TRBD2 agrees at 7 bases. This CDR3 is built from 14 residues. Germline V gene sequence: CDR1 SGHKS, CDR2 YYEKEE (reference sequence). The ends lost 3 bases at V and 3 bases at J; junction bases unmatched: 0. The CDR3 bases are TGTGCCAGCAGCTCGGGGGGTGGGGCCAACGTCCTGACTTTC. Residues: CASSSGGGANVLTF.

V is TRBV6-1 and J is TRBJ2-7, with D maybe TRBD2 (7 bases). Germline V gene data show CDR1 as MNHNS and CDR2 as SASEGT. There are 15 residues in the CDR3. The V gene lost 7 bases and the J gene lost 4 bases, with 20 bases spanning the gap. The CDR3 here is CASTTLGGQAYEQYF. Here the CDR3 DNA reads TGTGCCAGCACCACCCTCGGGGGGCAAGCATACGAGCAGTACTTC.

J is TRBJ1-2 and V is TRBV11-2, with TRBD1 as a possible D gene (5 bases). V was trimmed by 5 bases and J by 8 bases, leaving 15 bases between them. This CDR3 region has 13 residues. CDR1 is SGHAT, CDR2 FQNNGV, per germline. CDR3 residues: CASSLSMGGGYTF. The CDR3 bases are TGTGCCAGCAGCCTCTCCATGGGGGGGGGCTACACCTTC.

The chain links TRBV7-8 to TRBJ2-7, with 9 positions matching TRBD1. This CDR3 region has 15 residues. V lost 1 base and J lost 4; bases outside the gene matches: 5. From germline, CDR1 is SGHVS and CDR2 FQNEAQ. CDR3 in amino acids: CASSLVQGARYEQYF. CDR3 DNA: TGTGCCAGCAGCTTAGTACAGGGGGCCAGGTACGAGCAGTACTTC. Together with reference TRBV7-8 and TRBJ2-7, the CDR3 gives the full variable domain: GAGVSQSPRYKVAKRGQDVALRCDPISGHVSLFWYQQALGQGPEFLTYFQNEAQLDKSGLPSDRFFAERPEGSVSTLKIQRTQQEDSAVYLCASSLVQGARYEQYFGPGTRLTVT.

The chain links TRBV6-5 to TRBJ1-2, with D unclear. The CDR3 has 13 amino acids. Per the germline V gene, CDR1 is MNHEY and CDR2 is SVGAGI. The V gene lost 6 bases and the J gene lost 3 bases, with 11 bases spanning the gap. CDR3 protein: CASRITQDYGYTF. CDR3 coding DNA: TGTGCCAGCAGAATCACCCAGGACTATGGCTACACCTTC.

V and J are TRBV7-2 and TRBJ2-1; TRBD2 agrees at 11 bases. The CDR3 has 15 amino acids. Germline CDR1 is SGHTA and CDR2 is FQGNSA. J lost 4 bases, V lost 5 bases, and 4 bases had no gene match. The CDR3 sequence: CASSPGTSGYNEQFF. CDR3 DNA: TGTGCCAGCAGCCCTGGGACTAGCGGATACAATGAGCAGTTCTTC. Full variable domain (remainder filled in from reference TRBV7-2 and TRBJ2-1): GAGVSQSPSNKVTEKGKDVELRCDPISGHTALYWYRQSLGQGLEFLIYFQGNSAPDKSGLPSDRFSAERTGGSVSTLTIQRTQQEDSAVYLCASSPGTSGYNEQFFGPGTRLTVL.

This CDR3 is CASSPSGTMNTEAFF. The DNA of the CDR3 is TGTGCCAGCTCACCCTCCGGGACAATGAACACTGAAGCTTTCTTT. The chain carries TRBV18 and TRBJ1-1; possibly TRBD1 for D (6 bases). V was trimmed by 3 bases and J by 0 bases, leaving 11 bases between them. Germline CDR1 KGHSH, CDR2 LQKENI. This CDR3 is built from 15 residues.

This chain uses TRBV18 with TRBJ2-2, with a tentative D call TRBD1 (6 bases). Trimming took off 2 bases at V and 4 bases at J, with 14 bases between the two ends. Germline CDR1 and CDR2: KGHSH and LQKENI. This CDR3 region has 16 residues. CDR3 loop: CASSPSPRGGTGELFF. CDR3 nucleotides: TGTGCCAGCTCACCATCCCCCAGGGGTGGCACCGGGGAGCTGTTTTTT. The full variable domain, in which reference TRBV18 and TRBJ2-2 provide the parts outside the CDR3, is NAGVMQNPRHLVRRRGQEARLRCSPMKGHSHVYWYRQLPEEGLKFMVYLQKENIIDESGMPKERFSAEFPKEGPSILRIQQVVRGDSAAYFCASSPSPRGGTGELFFGEGSRLTVL.

A word on this clone: An end of the junction differs from the germline gene, which may be a read error. V gene TRBV5-1 combines with J gene TRBJ2-1, with 16 nucleotides matching TRBD2. The CDR3 is made up of 13 amino acids. Germline V gene lookup returns CDR1 SGHRS and CDR2 YFSETQ. The DNA for the CDR3 is TGCGCCAGCAGCACGGGACTAGCGGGAGGGCTGGTCTTC. Translating it yields CASSTGLAGGLVF. Full variable domain (rest looked up from reference TRBV5-1 and TRBJ2-1): KAGVTQTPRYLIKTRGQQVTLSCSPISGHRSVSWYQQTPGQGLQFLFEYFSETQRNKGNFPGRFSGRQFSNSRSEMNVSTLELGDSALYLCASSTGLAGGLVFGPGTRLTVL.

The J gene is TRBJ2-1, the V gene TRBV6-4; 8 bases are a match to TRBD2. The CDR3 runs to 17 residues. V shed 3 bases and J 0 bases; nucleotides not matched to a gene: 7. CDR1 and CDR2 from the germline V gene are MRHNA and SNTAGT. The CDR3 DNA is TGTGCCAGCAGTGATACCGGGGGGGCGAGCTCCTACAATGAGCAGTTCTTC. The encoded protein is CASSDTGGASSYNEQFF.

This clone turned up a few times. The V and J genes are TRBV6-5 and TRBJ1-1; D call uncertain. Trimming removed 6 bases at V and 1 base at J, with 6 bases between. The CDR3 extends over 12 amino acids. Germline V CDR1 and CDR2: MNHEY, SVGAGI. For the CDR3, the DNA is TGTGCCAGCAGGAAACAGAACACTGAAGCTTTCTTT. Amino acid sequence: CASRKQNTEAFF.

The chain has TRBV9 and TRBJ2-2, with D unclear. V lost 3 bases to trimming and J lost 4 bases, with 13 bases between them. The germline gives CDR1 SGDLS, CDR2 YYNGEE. This CDR3 spans 15 amino acids. This CDR3 is CASSAGPVPTGELFF. CDR3 DNA: TGTGCCAGCAGCGCTGGGCCGGTTCCCACCGGGGAGCTGTTTTTT.

The gene calls are TRBV2 and TRBJ2-7; D is possibly TRBD2 (5 bases). Trimming took 7 bases from V and 3 from J, leaving 7 bases between them. In germline, CDR1 is SNHLY, CDR2 FYNNEI. CDR3 length: 11 residues. CDR3 DNA: TGTGCCAGCAACGGGAACTACGAGCAGTACTTC. It translates to CASNGNYEQYF.

The chain combines TRBV4-2 with TRBJ2-2; TRBD2 matches 9 bases. V lost 0 bases to trimming and J lost 1 base; unmatched junction nucleotides: 6. Germline-derived CDR1 and CDR2 are LGHNA and YNFKEQ. The CDR3 sequence is 18 residues long. The CDR3 reads CASSQERLAGMNTGELFF. Written as DNA, the CDR3 is TGTGCCAGCAGCCAAGAAAGGCTAGCGGGGATGAACACCGGGGAGCTGTTTTTT.

The chain has TRBV7-2 and TRBJ2-1; possible D gene TRBD2, 5 bases. The germline V gene encodes CDR1 SGHTA and CDR2 FQGNSA. The CDR3 has 13 amino acids. The V end lost 5 bases, the J end lost 3 bases, and 8 bases lay between the germline ends. CDR3 DNA sequence: TGTGCCAGCAGCCCAACTAGCTACAATGAGCAGTTCTTC. Its translation is CASSPTSYNEQFF.

This clone was seen just once. The chain recombines TRBV2 with TRBJ1-4; D ambiguous. The CDR3 covers 11 residues. Trimming took off 2 bases at V and 13 bases at J, with 8 bases between the two ends. The germline V gene encodes CDR1 SNHLY and CDR2 FYNNEI. CDR3 protein: CASSEWTTLFF. CDR3 nucleotides: TGTGCCAGCAGTGAATGGACTACACTGTTTTTT.

The rearrangement joins TRBV19 to TRBJ2-2; 9 nucleotides match TRBD1. Germline V lookup: CDR1 LNHDA, CDR2 SQIVND (reference sequence). The CDR3 spans 14 residues. The V gene end was trimmed by 10 bases and the J gene end by 0 bases; junction bases not matched to a gene: 3. CDR3 nucleotides: TGTGCCACCTACAGGGGGCCGAACACCGGGGAGCTGTTTTTT. This encodes CATYRGPNTGELFF.

The chain carries TRBV18 and TRBJ1-1; 7 bases align to TRBD1. Trimming at V came to 2 bases and at J to 3 bases, leaving 6 bases not matched to a gene. This CDR3 has 15 residues. Germline CDR1 reads KGHSH; CDR2 reads LQKENI. The CDR3 loop reads CASSPLQGSDTEAFF. In nucleotides, the CDR3 is TGTGCCAGCTCACCATTACAGGGGTCGGACACTGAAGCTTTCTTT. The full variable domain, with the rest looked up from reference TRBV18 and TRBJ1-1, is NAGVMQNPRHLVRRRGQEARLRCSPMKGHSHVYWYRQLPEEGLKFMVYLQKENIIDESGMPKERFSAEFPKEGPSILRIQQVVRGDSAAYFCASSPLQGSDTEAFFGQGTRLTVV.